This TCR beta chain is drawn from a study of blood T cell repertoires in COVID-19. Whole-study context: From the United States, Italy and Spain came samples of acute and convalescent COVID-19. The analysed material was cDNA or gDNA that came from T cells, B-cell-depleted T cells, or PBMCs.

CDR1 is SNHLY and CDR2 is FYNNEI in the germline V gene. This CDR3 has 14 amino acids. Between the trimmed V and J ends, which lost 6 bases and 2 bases, there was a span of 11 bases. Profiled with immunoSEQ multiplex PCR; TCRdb holds only in-frame clones, not every one. The sample carries over 85,000 clones, about 86% recorded once. This clonotype originated in a woman aged 80 or over with acute or convalescent COVID-19. The sample consisted of peripheral blood. The chain has TRBV2 and TRBJ1-5; tentative D call: TRBD1 (6 bases). The CDR3 region is CASSSRGGNQPQHF. The DNA of the CDR3 is TGTGCCAGCAGCTCCAGGGGTGGCAATCAGCCCCAGCATTTT.